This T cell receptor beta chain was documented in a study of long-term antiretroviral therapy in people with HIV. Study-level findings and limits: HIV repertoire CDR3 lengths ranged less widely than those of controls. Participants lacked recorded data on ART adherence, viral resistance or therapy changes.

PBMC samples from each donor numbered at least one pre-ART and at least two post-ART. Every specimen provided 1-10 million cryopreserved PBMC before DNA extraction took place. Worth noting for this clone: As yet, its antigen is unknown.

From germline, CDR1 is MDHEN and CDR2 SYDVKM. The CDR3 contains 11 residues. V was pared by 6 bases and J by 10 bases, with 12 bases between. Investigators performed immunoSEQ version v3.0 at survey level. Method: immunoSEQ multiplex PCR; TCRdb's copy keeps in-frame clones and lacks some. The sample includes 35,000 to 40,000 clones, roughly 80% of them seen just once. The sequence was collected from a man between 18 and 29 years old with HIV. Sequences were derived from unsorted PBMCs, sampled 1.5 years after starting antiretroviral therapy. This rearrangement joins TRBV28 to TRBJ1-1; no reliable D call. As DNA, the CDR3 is TGTGCCAGCAGCCTCGGGATCCGAGCTTTCTTT. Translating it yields CASSLGIRAFF.